Each of the 21 T cell receptor beta chains below was sequenced from the same sample in a study of blood T cell repertoires in COVID-19. Assay used: immunoSEQ multiplex PCR; TCRdb lists only in-frame clones, some missing. Of 72,000 or so clones listed, about 90% are singletons. Sequencing was done on a sample of peripheral blood. These receptor sequences come from a man aged 55 to 70 with acute or convalescent COVID-19.

Only a few counts were recorded for this clone. The J gene is TRBJ2-7, the V gene TRBV7-9; TRBD1 agrees at 7 bases. V trimming: 5 bases; J trimming: 4 bases; junction bases outside the gene matches: 8. The CDR3 runs to 14 residues. Germline loops: CDR1 SEHNR, CDR2 FQNEAQ (reference sequence). For the CDR3, the DNA is TGTGCCAGCAGCCTTACAGGGGCGGTATACGAGCAGTACTTC. This codes for CASSLTGAVYEQYF.

This rearrangement joins TRBV11-3 to TRBJ2-1, with TRBD2 matching over 8 bases. Looked up from germline, CDR1 is SGHNT and CDR2 is YENEEA. With 0 bases clipped from V and 4 bases from J, the junction kept 2 bases outside the gene matches. The CDR3 totals 15 residues. CDR3 protein: CASSLDSGDYNEQFF. The CDR3 bases are TGTGCCAGCAGCTTAGATAGCGGGGATTACAATGAGCAGTTCTTC.

This chain connects TRBV5-1 to TRBJ2-7; TRBD2 matches 7 bases. V was pared by 7 bases and J by 2 bases, with 6 bases of the junction left unmatched. This CDR3 contains 13 residues. Germline V gene sequence: CDR1 SGHRS, CDR2 YFSETQ. The CDR3 loop reads CASGLAATYEQYF. The DNA of the CDR3 is TGCGCCAGCGGGCTAGCGGCCACCTACGAGCAGTACTTC. The full variable domain, with the rest looked up from reference TRBV5-1 and TRBJ2-7, is KAGVTQTPRYLIKTRGQQVTLSCSPISGHRSVSWYQQTPGQGLQFLFEYFSETQRNKGNFPGRFSGRQFSNSRSEMNVSTLELGDSALYLCASGLAATYEQYFGPGTRLTVT.

This chain uses TRBV5-8 with TRBJ2-5; TRBD1 matches 7 bases. There are 14 residues in the CDR3. Germline lookup yields CDR1 SGHTS and CDR2 YDEGEE. V lost 3 bases to trimming and J lost 5 bases; unmatched junction nucleotides: 7. This chain's CDR3 is CASSYSQGWETQYF. The CDR3 DNA follows: TGTGCCAGCAGCTATTCACAGGGGTGGGAGACCCAGTACTTC.

The chain employs TRBV6-5 and TRBJ1-5; D not resolved. Germline V gene sequence: CDR1 MNHEY, CDR2 SVGAGI. Trimming stripped 7 bases from V and 4 bases from J, with 14 bases between. The CDR3 loop spans 14 amino acids. The CDR3 region has the DNA TGTGCCAGCATAGAGGATTCTTGGAATCAGCCCCAGCATTTT. It translates to CASIEDSWNQPQHF.

The genes are TRBV10-3 and TRBJ2-7; no reliable D call. The CDR3 has 15 amino acids. Germline lookup yields CDR1 ENHRY and CDR2 SYGVKD. Trimming removed 0 bases at V and 3 bases at J, with 12 bases between. CDR3 residues: CAISESLQLDYEQYF. The CDR3 coding sequence is TGTGCCATCAGTGAGTCGTTACAGCTGGACTACGAGCAGTACTTC.

J is TRBJ1-1 and V is TRBV7-8, with D perhaps TRBD1 (5 bases). This CDR3 has 14 amino acids. V was trimmed by 7 bases and J by 1 base, leaving 13 bases between them. Per the germline V gene, CDR1 is SGHVS and CDR2 is FQNEAQ. This CDR3 reads CASIKAGRNTEAFF. CDR3 DNA sequence: TGTGCCAGCATCAAAGCGGGACGGAACACTGAAGCTTTCTTT.

V and J are TRBV5-6 and TRBJ1-1; TRBD1 agrees at 8 bases. Germline lookup yields CDR1 SGHDT and CDR2 YYEEEE. Trimming at V came to 4 bases and at J to 3 bases, leaving 8 bases not matched to a gene. This CDR3 spans 15 amino acids. The chain's CDR3 is CASSPMDRVHTEAFF. CDR3 DNA: TGTGCCAGCAGCCCCATGGACAGGGTGCACACTGAAGCTTTCTTT. The whole variable domain, filled in from reference TRBV5-6 and TRBJ1-1, reads DAGVTQSPTHLIKTRGQQVTLRCSPKSGHDTVSWYQQALGQGPQFIFQYYEEEERQRGNFPDRFSGHQFPNYSSELNVNALLLGDSALYLCASSPMDRVHTEAFFGQGTRLTVV.

The J gene is TRBJ1-5, the V gene TRBV2; D is uncertain. The V and J ends lost 8 bases and 2 bases respectively, with 19 bases between them. The CDR3 runs to 16 residues. Germline V lookup: CDR1 SNHLY, CDR2 FYNNEI. CDR3 region: CASLPERAPGNQPQHF. CDR3 DNA: TGTGCCAGCCTCCCAGAGAGGGCCCCCGGCAATCAGCCCCAGCATTTT. The full variable domain, its missing parts supplied by reference TRBV2 and TRBJ1-5, is EPEVTQTPSHQVTQMGQEVILRCVPISNHLYFYWYRQILGQKVEFLVSFYNNEISEKSEIFDDQFSVERPDGSNFTLKIRSTKLEDSAMYFCASLPERAPGNQPQHFGDGTRLSIL.

V gene TRBV5-1 combines with J gene TRBJ2-1, with a weak D call TRBD2 (5 bases). The CDR3 consists of 12 residues. Germline V gives CDR1 SGHRS, CDR2 YFSETQ. V was pared by 2 bases and J by 8 bases, with 8 bases between. This CDR3 is CASSFRRHEQFF. CDR3 nucleotide sequence: TGCGCCAGCAGCTTCCGGAGGCATGAGCAGTTCTTC.

The chain couples TRBV6-1 to TRBJ1-2, with D perhaps TRBD1 (5 bases). Germline CDR1 is MNHNS and CDR2 is SASEGT. This CDR3 is 18 amino acids long. Trimming left V 4 bases short and J 0 bases short, with 21 bases between. The CDR3 DNA reads TGTGCCAGCAGTGCCTGGCGGGGGGACCCCTTAGCTAACTATGGCTACACCTTC. Translating it yields CASSAWRGDPLANYGYTF.

The CDR3 coding sequence is TGCAGCGTTCGGGACAGCCCTGAGAAGCAGTACTTC. Its protein product is CSVRDSPEKQYF. The chain carries TRBV29-1 and TRBJ2-7; TRBD1 matches 7 bases. This CDR3 comprises 12 residues. The germline V gene encodes CDR1 SQVTM and CDR2 ANQGSEA. Trimming cost V 5 bases and J 8 bases; bases outside gene matches: 9.

The chain uses TRBV6-6 and TRBJ2-1, with 7 positions matching TRBD2. The junction had 6 bases not matched to a gene; V was cut back by 4 bases and J by 12 bases. CDR1 MNHNY and CDR2 SVGAGI come from the germline V gene (reference sequence). This CDR3 contains 12 residues. CDR3 in amino acids: CASSLGSGGQFF. The CDR3 DNA reads as TGTGCCAGCAGTTTGGGGTCGGGGGGGCAGTTCTTC.

The chain uses TRBV21-1 and TRBJ2-1; the table names TRBD2, a call not compared with the DNA. TRBV21-1 is a documented pseudogene. The CDR3 covers 13 residues. The chain's CDR3 is CASRGGLYNEQFF. DNA of the CDR3: TGTGCCAGCAGAGGAGGGCTTTACAATGAGCAGTTCTTC.

This chain uses TRBV7-9 with TRBJ2-3; D not resolved. The V gene's germline CDR1 is SEHNR and CDR2 FQNEAQ (reference sequence). The CDR3 covers 14 residues. V lost 5 bases and J lost 5, with 14 bases in between. The CDR3 is CASSVQLGGDTQYF. Here the CDR3 DNA reads TGTGCCAGCAGCGTGCAGCTCGGCGGAGATACGCAGTATTTT.

This clone was detected only once. This chain uses TRBV3-1 (or the pseudogene TRBV3-2) with TRBJ1-1; D unclear. The V end was cut by 2 bases, the J end by 4 bases, with 14 bases between. Per the germline V gene, CDR1 is LGHDT and CDR2 is YNNKEL (reference sequence). This CDR3 comprises 15 residues. The CDR3 loop reads CASSQKMRGSTEAFF. CDR3 nucleotide sequence: TGTGCCAGCAGCCAAAAGATGCGGGGATCCACTGAAGCTTTCTTT.

The J gene is TRBJ2-5, the V gene TRBV5-1; TRBD1 might be the D (6 bases). V gave up 0 bases and J gave up 5 bases, with 14 bases separating them. The CDR3 totals 15 residues. The germline gives CDR1 SGHRS, CDR2 YFSETQ. The CDR3 DNA reads as TGCGCCAGCAGCTTGGTTGTTGGGGGCCGGGAGACCCAGTACTTC. Residues: CASSLVVGGRETQYF.

This chain connects TRBV15 to TRBJ1-1; 7 bases line up with TRBD1. The V segment lost 1 base and the J segment 5 bases; nucleotides outside the gene matches: 10. The germline gives CDR1 LNHNV, CDR2 YYDKDF (reference sequence). This CDR3 is 16 amino acids long. CDR3 nucleotides: TGTGCCACCAGCAGAGTTTTAGGGCAGGGGGGTACTGAAGCTTTCTTT. It yields the protein CATSRVLGQGGTEAFF. Together with reference TRBV15 and TRBJ1-1, the CDR3 gives the full variable domain: DAMVIQNPRYQVTQFGKPVTLSCSQTLNHNVMYWYQQKSSQAPKLLFHYYDKDFNNEADTPDNFQSRRPNTSFCFLDIRSPGLGDTAMYLCATSRVLGQGGTEAFFGQGTRLTVV.

This clone has just one count. This chain joins TRBV10-3 and TRBJ1-5; tentatively, D is TRBD1 (5 bases). The CDR3 loop spans 15 amino acids. Germline CDR1 reads ENHRY; CDR2 reads SYGVKD. The ends were cut back, 1 base at V and 1 base at J, with 8 bases in the middle. CDR3 in amino acids: CAISELGGSNQPQHF. CDR3 nucleotides: TGTGCCATCAGTGAGTTGGGGGGAAGCAATCAGCCCCAGCATTTT.

The chain employs TRBV6-1 and TRBJ1-1; a possible D gene is TRBD1 (6 bases). This CDR3 contains 15 residues. CDR1 MNHNS and CDR2 SASEGT come from the germline V gene. Deletions cut 3 bases from V and 4 bases from J, with 15 bases between. The CDR3, as DNA: TGTGCCAGCAGTGAGAACAGGGCACCTGGCACTGAAGCTTTCTTT. Protein: CASSENRAPGTEAFF.

The chain employs TRBV25-1 and TRBJ2-7; D is ambiguous. Trimming took 5 bases from V and 2 from J, leaving 4 bases between them. Germline V lookup: CDR1 MGHDK, CDR2 SYGVNS. The CDR3 totals 11 residues. DNA of the CDR3: TGTGCCAGCAGTATAGCCTACGAGCAGTACTTC. It specifies CASSIAYEQYF.